A single sample gave rise to the 14 T cell receptor beta chains below, sequenced in a study of cytomegalovirus exposure and HLA in healthy donors. The PCR employed 60 Vbeta primers together with 13 Jbeta primers. Sequenced by immunoSEQ multiplex PCR; TCRdb stores in-frame clones only, minus some. The sample comprises 110,000 or so clones, more than 75% of which are singletons, and around 12% rests with the top ten. Sequencing was performed on PBMCs. The receptors here all came from a middle-aged woman in good health and CMV-seropositive.

This clone was seen a single time. The chain uses TRBV4-1 and TRBJ1-1, with D perhaps matching TRBD1 (5 bases). CDR1 and CDR2 (germline): MGHRA, YSYEKL. V was shortened by 5 bases and J by 1 base, with 8 bases between the two germline ends. This CDR3 is 13 amino acids long. The CDR3 is CASSSGGNTEAFF. The CDR3, as DNA: TGCGCCAGCAGCTCCGGGGGGAACACTGAAGCTTTCTTT.

This sequence joins TRBV5-1 and TRBJ2-7, with a possible D match to TRBD1 (5 bases). The V end lost 4 bases, the J end lost 9 bases, and 20 bases lay between the germline ends. CDR1 is SGHRS, CDR2 YFSETQ, per germline. The CDR3 runs to 14 residues. For the CDR3, the DNA is TGCGCCAGCAGCCCCGACAGACCATACGGTGGGCAGTACTTC. It yields the protein CASSPDRPYGGQYF.

This clone was seen once. This sequence joins TRBV27 and TRBJ2-1, with 7 bases fitting TRBD1. CDR3 length: 15 amino acids. The germline CDR1 and CDR2 sequences are MNHEY and SMNVEV (reference sequence). J lost 4 bases, V lost 7 bases, and 10 bases had no gene match. In DNA, the CDR3 is TGTGCCAGCAATCGTAGAGGGGGCCTTTACAATGAGCAGTTCTTC. Amino acids: CASNRRGGLYNEQFF.

This chain links TRBV7-2 with TRBJ1-2, with D possibly being TRBD1 (5 bases). Germline CDR1 reads SGHTA; CDR2 reads FQGNSA. The CDR3 is 13 amino acids. The germline V and J ends were trimmed by 0 bases and 6 bases, with 8 bases remaining between them. The CDR3: CASSLAGAHGYTF. In DNA, the CDR3 is TGTGCCAGCAGCTTAGCAGGGGCGCATGGCTACACCTTC.

This chain connects TRBV9 to TRBJ1-1; no clear D. There are 15 residues in the CDR3. Per germline, CDR1 SGDLS and CDR2 YYNGEE. The ends were cut back, 0 bases at V and 3 bases at J, with 12 bases in the middle. CDR3 sequence reads: CASSVANSFYTEAFF. The CDR3 coding sequence is TGTGCCAGCAGCGTAGCTAACAGTTTCTACACTGAAGCTTTCTTT. The full variable domain, completed using reference TRBV9 and TRBJ1-1, is DSGVTQTPKHLITATGQRVTLRCSPRSGDLSVYWYQQSLDQGLQFLIQYYNGEERAKGNILERFSAQQFPDLHSELNLSSLELGDSALYFCASSVANSFYTEAFFGQGTRLTVV.

The J gene is TRBJ1-1, the V gene TRBV13; D ambiguous. V was clipped by 2 bases and J by 0 bases, with 22 bases between them. The CDR3 has 19 residues. Per the germline V gene, CDR1 is PRHDT and CDR2 is FYEKMQ (reference sequence). CDR3 sequence (DNA): TGTGCCAGCAGCTTACTCTCGACACTCTACGGATCCATGAACACTGAAGCTTTCTTT. It translates to CASSLLSTLYGSMNTEAFF.

The rearrangement joins TRBV5-4 to TRBJ2-3, with TRBD1 as a possible D gene (6 bases). V was cut by 1 base and J by 4 bases, with 16 bases left in between. Germline CDR1 is SGHNT and CDR2 is YYREEE (reference sequence). This CDR3 has 16 residues. CDR3 loop: CASSLIGRGEADTQYF. For the CDR3, the DNA is TGTGCCAGCAGCTTGATCGGCAGGGGAGAGGCAGATACGCAGTATTTT.

The CDR3 DNA reads as TGTGCCAGCAGTGAGAGGGGACAGTATAGAGCCAAAAACATTCAGTACTTC. Its translation: CASSERGQYRAKNIQYF. This chain joins TRBV25-1 and TRBJ2-4; 7 bases line up with TRBD1. Trimming took 3 bases from V and 0 from J; bases not matched to a gene: 8. The CDR3 contains 17 residues. Per the germline V gene, CDR1 is MGHDK and CDR2 is SYGVNS.

The chain links TRBV18 to TRBJ1-1, with a weak D call TRBD1 (5 bases). Germline V lookup: CDR1 KGHSH, CDR2 LQKENI. The CDR3 spans 17 residues. V was pared by 3 bases and J by 1 base, with 18 bases between. CDR3 in amino acids: CASSPDGGTLPNTEAFF. DNA of the CDR3: TGTGCCAGCTCACCCGACGGGGGGACTCTACCGAACACTGAAGCTTTCTTT. The whole variable domain, filled in from reference TRBV18 and TRBJ1-1, reads NAGVMQNPRHLVRRRGQEARLRCSPMKGHSHVYWYRQLPEEGLKFMVYLQKENIIDESGMPKERFSAEFPKEGPSILRIQQVVRGDSAAYFCASSPDGGTLPNTEAFFGQGTRLTVV.

V and J are TRBV7-6 and TRBJ1-1, with D perhaps matching TRBD1 (5 bases). The germline CDR1 and CDR2 sequences are SGHVS and FNYEAQ. The ends were cut back, 4 bases at V and 12 bases at J, with 21 bases in the middle. This CDR3 contains 14 residues. The chain's CDR3 is CASSSKPGGRETFF. For the CDR3, the DNA is TGTGCCAGCAGCTCGAAGCCGGGAGGCAGGGAAACTTTCTTT. Variable domain in full (rest from reference TRBV7-6 and TRBJ1-1): GAGVSQSPRYKVTKRGQDVALRCDPISGHVSLYWYRQALGQGPEFLTYFNYEAQQDKSGLPNDRFSAERPEGSISTLTIQRTEQRDSAMYRCASSSKPGGRETFFGQGTRLTVV.

This clone was seen only a few times. This chain connects TRBV7-9 to TRBJ2-5; TRBD2 aligns across 11 bases. This CDR3 has 15 residues. Germline assignment: CDR1 SEHNR and CDR2 FQNEAQ (reference sequence). The V segment lost 2 bases and the J segment 4 bases; nucleotides outside the gene matches: 3. CDR3 loop: CASSLNSGGGETQYF. The CDR3, as DNA: TGTGCCAGCAGCTTAAATAGCGGGGGGGGAGAGACCCAGTACTTC. Filled out from reference TRBV7-9 and TRBJ2-5, the complete variable domain reads DTGVSQNPRHKITKRGQNVTFRCDPISEHNRLYWYRQTLGQGPEFLTYFQNEAQLEKSRLLSDRFSAERPKGSFSTLEIQRTEQGDSAMYLCASSLNSGGGETQYFGPGTRLLVL.

The chain joins TRBV7-6 to TRBJ2-1; TRBD2 matches 8 bases. Germline V gives CDR1 SGHVS, CDR2 FNYEAQ. V lost 5 bases, J lost 7 bases, and 4 bases stayed unmatched. This CDR3 is 13 amino acids long. The CDR3 reads CASSGGLVNEQFF. The CDR3 DNA follows: TGTGCCAGCAGCGGGGGACTAGTGAATGAGCAGTTCTTC. The complete variable domain, with remaining parts taken from reference TRBV7-6 and TRBJ2-1, reads GAGVSQSPRYKVTKRGQDVALRCDPISGHVSLYWYRQALGQGPEFLTYFNYEAQQDKSGLPNDRFSAERPEGSISTLTIQRTEQRDSAMYRCASSGGLVNEQFFGPGTRLTVL.

The chain is built from TRBV7-2 and TRBJ2-4; 11 bases are shared with TRBD2. This CDR3 spans 16 amino acids. With 2 bases clipped from V and 8 bases from J, the junction kept 8 bases outside the gene matches. Germline V lookup: CDR1 SGHTA, CDR2 FQGNSA. CDR3 DNA: TGTGCCAGCAGCTTAAGACTAGCGGGGCTGGGGGACATTCAGTACTTC. Amino acids: CASSLRLAGLGDIQYF.

V is TRBV30 and J is TRBJ2-3, with D maybe TRBD2 (6 bases). The germline gives CDR1 GTSNPN, CDR2 SVGIG (reference sequence). V shed 1 base and J shed 1 base, with 15 bases lying between them. This CDR3 spans 16 amino acids. This CDR3 reads CAWSGGTYKRTDTQYF. The CDR3 DNA is TGTGCCTGGAGTGGTGGGACTTATAAACGCACAGATACGCAGTATTTT. Based on the CDR3 plus reference TRBV30 and TRBJ2-3, the full variable domain is SQTIHQWPATLVQPVGSPLSLECTVEGTSNPNLYWYRQAAGRGLQLLFYSVGIGQISSEVPQNLSASRPQDRQFILSSKKLLLSDSGFYLCAWSGGTYKRTDTQYFGPGTRLTVL.